This TCR beta chain appears in the sequencing data of a study of cytomegalovirus exposure and HLA in healthy donors. The study's findings and limits: Association of approximately 18,000 TCR beta sequences with HLA alleles was found at 0.05 false discovery rate in a later analysis.

The CDR3 has 17 amino acids. V shed 5 bases and J 0 bases; nucleotides not matched to a gene: 7. CDR1 is SEHNR, CDR2 FQNEAQ, per germline (reference sequence). On this clone: The antigen is unknown.

In the PCR, 60 Vbeta and 13 Jbeta primers were used. Sequencing used immunoSEQ multiplex PCR; TCRdb keeps in-frame clones, though not all of them. The repertoire consists of around 72,000 clones, with about 72% occurring once and the leading ten covering roughly a fifth. The receptor's source is a man aged 35 to 55 in good health and CMV-seropositive. The V call is TRBV7-9, the J call TRBJ1-1; 12 bases are a match to TRBD1. The sequencing sample was made of PBMCs. The CDR3 DNA is TGTGCCAGCAGCCCGGGGACAGGGGGCACCATGAACACTGAAGCTTTCTTT. Amino acid sequence: CASSPGTGGTMNTEAFF. Based on the CDR3 plus reference TRBV7-9 and TRBJ1-1, the full variable domain is DTGVSQNPRHKITKRGQNVTFRCDPISEHNRLYWYRQTLGQGPEFLTYFQNEAQLEKSRLLSDRFSAERPKGSFSTLEIQRTEQGDSAMYLCASSPGTGGTMNTEAFFGQGTRLTVV.